The rows below give T cell receptor beta chains drawn from one sample of a study of blood T cells in healthy people across ages. One entry per CDR3 protein results from TCRdb running MiXCR on the 5' RACE reads. Counted here are 1.2 million to 1.5 million distinct CDR3 sequences, around 59% occurring once; the ten biggest clones make up about 6.3%. Material: blood. The receptor set was obtained from a man between 18 and 35 years old in good health. CDR3s include the opening cysteine and the closing phenylalanine or tryptophan. Fields, in order: J gene, clone size, D gene, V gene, CDR3 DNA, CDR3 protein. D genes are given only for firm matches. Some rows have no size entry. The others give once, few or many, or a class for an expanded clone.

J gene: TRBJ2-1
clone size: NA
D gene: TRBD2
V gene: TRBV7-4
CDR3 DNA: TGTGCCAGCAGCCGAACTAGCGGGGACTACGATGAGCAGTTCTTC
CDR3 protein: CASSRTSGDYDEQFF

J gene: TRBJ1-1
clone size: NA
D gene: NA
V gene: TRBV10-1
CDR3 DNA: TGCGCCAGCAGTGAGAGGTCCAGTGAAGCTTTCTTT
CDR3 protein: CASSERSSEAFF

J gene: TRBJ2-1
clone size: few
D gene: NA
V gene: TRBV6-5
CDR3 DNA: TGTGCCAGCAGTTACAGAACTGAGCAGTTCTTC
CDR3 protein: CASSYRTEQFF

J gene: TRBJ2-3
clone size: NA
D gene: NA
V gene: TRBV6-2/TRBV6-3
CDR3 DNA: TGTGCCAGCCGGGACCCGAGCGGAGATACGCAGTATTTT
CDR3 protein: CASRDPSGDTQYF

J gene: TRBJ2-3
clone size: NA
D gene: NA
V gene: TRBV12-5
CDR3 DNA: TGTGCTAGTGGTCGTTCAGCGGTCACAGATACGCAGTATTTT
CDR3 protein: CASGRSAVTDTQYF

J gene: TRBJ2-1
clone size: NA
D gene: NA
V gene: TRBV9
CDR3 DNA: TGTGCCAGCAGCGTATCCCCCCGGGACTCATACAATGAGCAGTTCTTC
CDR3 protein: CASSVSPRDSYNEQFF

J gene: TRBJ2-3
clone size: few
D gene: NA
V gene: TRBV5-1
CDR3 DNA: TGCGCCAGCAGCTGGGTCCCCACAGATACGCAGTATTTT
CDR3 protein: CASSWVPTDTQYF

J gene: TRBJ2-1
clone size: NA
D gene: NA
V gene: TRBV5-1
CDR3 DNA: TGCGCCAGCAGCTCCCTACCCGTTAATGAGCAGTTCTTC
CDR3 protein: CASSSLPVNEQFF

J gene: TRBJ2-3
clone size: NA
D gene: TRBD2
V gene: TRBV7-2
CDR3 DNA: TGTGCCAGCAGCGAACCTAGCGGGAGGGCGTACACAGATACGCAGTATTTT
CDR3 protein: CASSEPSGRAYTDTQYF

J gene: TRBJ2-1
clone size: NA
D gene: NA
V gene: TRBV7-6
CDR3 DNA: TGTGCCAGCAGCTTAGTTGGGGGGAGGCGCTCCTACAATGAGCAGTTCTTC
CDR3 protein: CASSLVGGRRSYNEQFF

J gene: TRBJ1-1
clone size: NA
D gene: NA
V gene: TRBV4-1
CDR3 DNA: TGCGCCAGCAGCCAAGTGGCGGGGGCGAACACTGAAGCTTTCTTT
CDR3 protein: CASSQVAGANTEAFF

J gene: TRBJ2-7
clone size: many
D gene: NA
V gene: TRBV6-5
CDR3 DNA: TGTGCCAGCAGTTACGAGGGTTACGAGCAGTACTTC
CDR3 protein: CASSYEGYEQYF

J gene: TRBJ2-4
clone size: few
D gene: TRBD1
V gene: TRBV10-3
CDR3 DNA: TGTGCCATCAGTCCCGGGACAGAAGCCAAAAACATTCAGTACTTC
CDR3 protein: CAISPGTEAKNIQYF

J gene: TRBJ2-5
clone size: NA
D gene: TRBD1
V gene: TRBV6-5
CDR3 DNA: TGTGCCAGCAGTGGACGGGACAGTGGCTTGGAGACCCAGTACTTC
CDR3 protein: CASSGRDSGLETQYF

J gene: TRBJ2-3
clone size: NA
D gene: NA
V gene: TRBV12-3/TRBV12-4
CDR3 DNA: TGTGCCACCCAGGGGGGCAGCACCACAGATACGCAGTATTTT
CDR3 protein: CATQGGSTTDTQYF

J gene: TRBJ2-1
clone size: NA
D gene: NA
V gene: TRBV5-1
CDR3 DNA: TGCGCCAGCAGCTTGGCACCTGGCTCGAGCTCCTACAATGAGCAGTTCTTC
CDR3 protein: CASSLAPGSSSYNEQFF

J gene: TRBJ1-1
clone size: few
D gene: NA
V gene: TRBV27
CDR3 DNA: TGTGCCAGCACCCCCGGGACGATGAACACTGAAGCTTTCTTT
CDR3 protein: CASTPGTMNTEAFF

J gene: TRBJ2-3
clone size: few
D gene: NA
V gene: TRBV5-6
CDR3 DNA: TGTGCCAGCAGCTTTGGCTACAGCACAGATACGCAGTATTTT
CDR3 protein: CASSFGYSTDTQYF

J gene: TRBJ1-1
clone size: NA
D gene: NA
V gene: TRBV12-3/TRBV12-4
CDR3 DNA: TGTGCCAGCAGTCCCACGGGGGAGAGGGCTGAAGCTTTCTTT
CDR3 protein: CASSPTGERAEAFF

J gene: TRBJ2-3
clone size: few
D gene: NA
V gene: TRBV6-2/TRBV6-3
CDR3 DNA: TGTGCCAGCGGTTTGGCTCTCCTCACAGATACGCAGTATTTT
CDR3 protein: CASGLALLTDTQYF

J gene: TRBJ2-3
clone size: NA
D gene: TRBD2
V gene: TRBV6-2/TRBV6-3
CDR3 DNA: TGTGCCAGCAGTTACAGCGGACTAGCGGATACGCAGTATTTT
CDR3 protein: CASSYSGLADTQYF

J gene: TRBJ2-7
clone size: NA
D gene: NA
V gene: TRBV29-1
CDR3 DNA: TGCAGCGTAGTCCCCGGGACAAACTTTAACTACGAGCAGTACTTC
CDR3 protein: CSVVPGTNFNYEQYF

J gene: TRBJ2-4
clone size: NA
D gene: NA
V gene: TRBV18
CDR3 DNA: TGTGCCAGCTCACGAACAGATCTAGCCAAAAACATTCAGTACTTC
CDR3 protein: CASSRTDLAKNIQYF

J gene: TRBJ2-7
clone size: NA
D gene: TRBD1
V gene: TRBV5-1
CDR3 DNA: TGCGCCAGCAGGAAACAGGGGGCTTGGGAGCAGTACTTC
CDR3 protein: CASRKQGAWEQYF

J gene: TRBJ2-7
clone size: NA
D gene: NA
V gene: TRBV4-1
CDR3 DNA: TGCGCCAGCAGCCAAGTAGAGGGGGGGTACAATGAGCAGTACTTC
CDR3 protein: CASSQVEGGYNEQYF

J gene: TRBJ2-7
clone size: once
D gene: NA
V gene: TRBV4-1
CDR3 DNA: TGCGCCAGCAGCCACGGGCGGGATTCCTACGAGCAGTACTTC
CDR3 protein: CASSHGRDSYEQYF

J gene: TRBJ1-2
clone size: NA
D gene: TRBD1
V gene: TRBV29-1
CDR3 DNA: TGCAGCGTAAGGGGACAGGGGGACTATGGCTACACCTTC
CDR3 protein: CSVRGQGDYGYTF

J gene: TRBJ2-1
clone size: NA
D gene: TRBD2
V gene: TRBV12-3/TRBV12-4
CDR3 DNA: TGTGCCAGCAGTCTAGCGGAGACATACAATGAGCAGTTCTTC
CDR3 protein: CASSLAETYNEQFF